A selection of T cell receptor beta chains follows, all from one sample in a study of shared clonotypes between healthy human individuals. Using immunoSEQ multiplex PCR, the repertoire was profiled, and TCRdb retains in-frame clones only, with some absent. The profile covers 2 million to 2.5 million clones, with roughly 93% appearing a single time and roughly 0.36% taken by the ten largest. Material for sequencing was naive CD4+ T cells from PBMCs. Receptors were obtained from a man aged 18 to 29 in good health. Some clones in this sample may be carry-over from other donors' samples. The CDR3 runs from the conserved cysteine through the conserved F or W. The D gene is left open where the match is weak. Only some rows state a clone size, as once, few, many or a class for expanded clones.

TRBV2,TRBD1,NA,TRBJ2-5,TGTGCCTCCAAGGGACAGGGAGGAGAGACCCAGTACTTC,CASKGQGGETQYF
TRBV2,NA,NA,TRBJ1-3,TGTGCCAGCAGTGAAGCTGGCCCGTCTGGAAACACCATATATTTT,CASSEAGPSGNTIYF
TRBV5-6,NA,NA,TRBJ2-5,TGTGCCAGCAGTTTTACAGGGCTGGAGACCCAGTACTTC,CASSFTGLETQYF
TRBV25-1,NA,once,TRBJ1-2,TGTGCCAGCAGTGAATACGGTGGGGGCTACACCTTC,CASSEYGGGYTF
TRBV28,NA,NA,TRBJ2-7,TGTGCCAGCAGATACACGCAGGGTTGGTCCTACGAGCAGTACTTC,CASRYTQGWSYEQYF
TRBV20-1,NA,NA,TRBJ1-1,TGCAGAGGGGAATTGAACGCTGAAGCTTTCTTT,CRGELNAEAFF
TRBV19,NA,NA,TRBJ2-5,TGTGCCAGTAGTATCGACGACCAAGAGACCCAGTACTTC,CASSIDDQETQYF
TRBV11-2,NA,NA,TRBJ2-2,TGTGCCAGCACCAGGACAGCGAACACCGGGGAGCTGTTTTTT,CASTRTANTGELFF
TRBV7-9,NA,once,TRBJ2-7,TGTGCCAGCAGCCCAGACTTCGGTTCGCTCGAGCAGTACTTC,CASSPDFGSLEQYF
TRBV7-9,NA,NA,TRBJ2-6,TGTGCCAGCAGCTTTAGCTCTGGGGCCAACGTCCTGACTTTC,CASSFSSGANVLTF
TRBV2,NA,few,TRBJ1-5,TGTGCCAGCAGTGAAGCTCGCCAGGGCGTCTTCAATCAGCCCCAGCATTTT,CASSEARQGVFNQPQHF
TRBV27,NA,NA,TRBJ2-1,TGTGCCAGCAGTTTATCCGGGACTGCGGCCATGCGAGAGCAGTTCTTC,CASSLSGTAAMREQFF
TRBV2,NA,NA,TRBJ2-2,TGTGCCAGCCGGTTTGTCGGGGAGCTGTTTTTT,CASRFVGELFF
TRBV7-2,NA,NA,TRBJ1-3,TGTGCCAGCAGCCTCTACGGGGTGGACGCGAACTCTGGAAACACCATATATTTT,CASSLYGVDANSGNTIYF
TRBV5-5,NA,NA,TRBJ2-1,TGTGCCAGCAGCCCCCCCAGAGCGGTTTACAATGAGCAGTTCTTC,CASSPPRAVYNEQFF
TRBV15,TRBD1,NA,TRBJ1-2,TGTGCCACCAGCAGGTCCCGGGACAGGGACGGCTACACCTTC,CATSRSRDRDGYTF
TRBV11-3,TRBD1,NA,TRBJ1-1,TGTGCCAGCAGCTCAACAGGGGCTGAGGGTGAAGCTTTCTTT,CASSSTGAEGEAFF
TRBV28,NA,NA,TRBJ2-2,TGTGCCAGCAGTTTATGGCGCAACACCGGGGAGCTGTTTTTT,CASSLWRNTGELFF
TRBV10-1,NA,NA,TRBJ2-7,TGCGCCAGACCACTAGAATCCTACGAGCAGTACTTC,CARPLESYEQYF
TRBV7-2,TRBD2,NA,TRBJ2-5,TGTGCCAGCAGCTGGATTTCTAGCGGGAGGGGAGAGACCCAGTACTTC,CASSWISSGRGETQYF
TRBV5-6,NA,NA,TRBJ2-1,TGTGCCAGCAGCTTGGGGCTGCGCTACAATGAGCAGTTCTTC,CASSLGLRYNEQFF
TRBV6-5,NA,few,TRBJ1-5,TGTGCCAGCAGCGTTGGACTTTCCAGACAGCCCCAGCATTTT,CASSVGLSRQPQHF
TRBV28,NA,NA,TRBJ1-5,TGTGCCAGCAGTTTAGATCAGCCCCAGCATTTT,CASSLDQPQHF
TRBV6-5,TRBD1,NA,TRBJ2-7,TGTGCCAGCAGCCCTCCGGGACAGGGGTACGAGCAGTACTTC,CASSPPGQGYEQYF
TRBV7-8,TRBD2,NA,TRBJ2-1,TGTGCCAGCAGCATTACTAGCGGAAGGACCTACAATGAGCAGTTCTTC,CASSITSGRTYNEQFF
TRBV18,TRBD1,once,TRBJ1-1,TGTGCCAGCTCACTCGATCCGGGACAGGGGGCTACTCAAGCTTTCTTT,CASSLDPGQGATQAFF